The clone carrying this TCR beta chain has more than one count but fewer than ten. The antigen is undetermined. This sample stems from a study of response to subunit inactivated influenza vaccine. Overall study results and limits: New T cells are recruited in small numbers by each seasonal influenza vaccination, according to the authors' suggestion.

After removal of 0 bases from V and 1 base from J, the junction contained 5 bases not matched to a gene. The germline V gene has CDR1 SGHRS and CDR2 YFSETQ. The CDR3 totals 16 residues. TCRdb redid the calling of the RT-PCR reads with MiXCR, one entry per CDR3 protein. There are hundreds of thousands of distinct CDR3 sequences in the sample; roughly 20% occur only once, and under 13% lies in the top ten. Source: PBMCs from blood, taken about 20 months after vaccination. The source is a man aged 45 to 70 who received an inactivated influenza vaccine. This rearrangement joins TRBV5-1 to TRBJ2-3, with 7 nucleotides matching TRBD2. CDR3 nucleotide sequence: TGCGCCAGCAGCTTGGCAGCGGCGGGGGGCACAGATACGCAGTATTTT. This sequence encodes CASSLAAAGGTDTQYF.